This T cell receptor (beta chain) was identified during a study of shared clonotypes between healthy human individuals. About the study: CD4 naive cells filled three plates per donor, CD4 memory three, CD8 naive two and CD8 memory one. Findings and caveats of the study: Compared with memory subsets, naive subsets generally had larger estimated richness. Non-shared clonotypes were found to have lower generation probabilities than the clonotypes that were shared by all four of the sorted-subset donors.

The CDR3 loop spans 16 amino acids. Trimming cost V 0 bases and J 6 bases, with 17 bases left between them. Germline CDR1 and CDR2: MNHNY and SVGAGI (reference sequence). On this clone itself: Its antigen remains unknown.

Some clones are missing from TCRdb's copy, which holds only in-frame ones; the method was immunoSEQ multiplex PCR. The sample has more than 400,000 clones, 90% to 97% seen once. Caucasian adults residing in Nashville, Tennessee made up all the donors. V gene TRBV6-6 combines with J gene TRBJ1-1, with unresolved D. The sequence derives from a woman in her twenties or thirties in good health. Sequenced material: naive CD4+ T cells sorted from blood. Subset here: CD45RA+ positively selected. In DNA, the CDR3 is TGTGCCAGCAGTTACTCTGAGGCCGCCGGGGTATCTGAAGCTTTCTTT. Residues: CASSYSEAAGVSEAFF.